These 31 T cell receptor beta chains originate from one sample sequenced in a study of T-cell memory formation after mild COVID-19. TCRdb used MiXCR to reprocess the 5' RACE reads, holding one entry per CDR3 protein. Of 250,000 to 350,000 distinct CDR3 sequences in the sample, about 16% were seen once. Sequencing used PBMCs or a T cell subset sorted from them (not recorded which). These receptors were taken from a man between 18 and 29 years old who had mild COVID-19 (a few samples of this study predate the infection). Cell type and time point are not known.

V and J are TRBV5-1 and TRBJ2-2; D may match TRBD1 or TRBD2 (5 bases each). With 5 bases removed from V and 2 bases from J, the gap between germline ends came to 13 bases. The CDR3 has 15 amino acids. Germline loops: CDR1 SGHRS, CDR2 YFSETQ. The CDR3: CASRFWGSNTGELFF. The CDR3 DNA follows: TGCGCCAGCAGATTCTGGGGGTCTAACACCGGGGAGCTGTTTTTT. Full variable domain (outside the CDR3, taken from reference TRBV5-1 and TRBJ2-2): KAGVTQTPRYLIKTRGQQVTLSCSPISGHRSVSWYQQTPGQGLQFLFEYFSETQRNKGNFPGRFSGRQFSNSRSEMNVSTLELGDSALYLCASRFWGSNTGELFFGEGSRLTVL.

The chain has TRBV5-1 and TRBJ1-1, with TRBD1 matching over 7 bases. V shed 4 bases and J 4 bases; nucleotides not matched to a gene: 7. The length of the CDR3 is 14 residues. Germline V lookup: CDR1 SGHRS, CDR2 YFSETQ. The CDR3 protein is CASSVTGVGTEAFF. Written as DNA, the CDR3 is TGCGCCAGCAGCGTTACAGGGGTGGGCACTGAAGCTTTCTTT.

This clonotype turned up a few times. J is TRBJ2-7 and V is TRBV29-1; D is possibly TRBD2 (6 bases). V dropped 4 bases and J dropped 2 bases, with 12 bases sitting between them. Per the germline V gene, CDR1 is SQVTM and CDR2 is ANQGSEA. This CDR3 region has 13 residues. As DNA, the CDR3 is TGCAGCGTTGCGGAGGGCGGGCCCTACGAGCAGTACTTC. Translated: CSVAEGGPYEQYF.

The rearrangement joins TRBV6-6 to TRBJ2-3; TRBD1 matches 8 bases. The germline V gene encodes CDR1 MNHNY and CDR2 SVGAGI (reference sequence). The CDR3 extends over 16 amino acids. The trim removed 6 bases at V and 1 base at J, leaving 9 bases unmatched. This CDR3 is CASRARTGKGTDTQYF. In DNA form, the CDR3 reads TGTGCCAGCAGGGCGAGGACAGGGAAGGGCACAGATACGCAGTATTTT.

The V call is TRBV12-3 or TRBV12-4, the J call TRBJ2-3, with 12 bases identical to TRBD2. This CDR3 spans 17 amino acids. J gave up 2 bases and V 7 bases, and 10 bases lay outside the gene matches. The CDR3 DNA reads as TGTGCCAGCACCCGACTAGCGGGGGTCCATCTCACAGATACGCAGTATTTT. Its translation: CASTRLAGVHLTDTQYF.

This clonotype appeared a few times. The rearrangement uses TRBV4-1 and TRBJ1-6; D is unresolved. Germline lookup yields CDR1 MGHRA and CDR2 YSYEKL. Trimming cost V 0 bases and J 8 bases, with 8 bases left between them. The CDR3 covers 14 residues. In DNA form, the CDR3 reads TGCGCCAGCAGCCAAGACCTTTGGGATTCACCCCTCCACTTT. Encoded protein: CASSQDLWDSPLHF.

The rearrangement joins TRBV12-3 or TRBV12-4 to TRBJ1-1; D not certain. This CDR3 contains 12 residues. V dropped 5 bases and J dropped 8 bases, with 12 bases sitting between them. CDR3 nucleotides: TGTGCCAGCAGTCCCGGACGGTTAGAAGCTTTCTTT. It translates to CASSPGRLEAFF.

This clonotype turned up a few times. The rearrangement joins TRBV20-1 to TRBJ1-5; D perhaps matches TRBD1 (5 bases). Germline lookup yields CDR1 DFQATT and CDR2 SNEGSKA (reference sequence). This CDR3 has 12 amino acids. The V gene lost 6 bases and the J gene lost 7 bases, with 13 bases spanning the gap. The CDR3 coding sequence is TGCAGTGCCGGGGGGAGGTGGCAGCCCCAGCATTTT. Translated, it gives CSAGGRWQPQHF.

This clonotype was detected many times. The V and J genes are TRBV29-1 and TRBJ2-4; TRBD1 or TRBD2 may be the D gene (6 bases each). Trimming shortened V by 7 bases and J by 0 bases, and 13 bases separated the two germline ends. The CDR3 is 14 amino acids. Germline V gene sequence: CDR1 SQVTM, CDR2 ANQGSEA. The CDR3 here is CSAAGGLAKNIQYF. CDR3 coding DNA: TGCAGCGCTGCTGGGGGGCTAGCCAAAAACATTCAGTACTTC.

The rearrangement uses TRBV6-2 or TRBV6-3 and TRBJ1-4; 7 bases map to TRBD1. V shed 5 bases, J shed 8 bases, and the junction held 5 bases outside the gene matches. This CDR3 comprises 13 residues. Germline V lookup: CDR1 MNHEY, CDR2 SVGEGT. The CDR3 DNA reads TGTGCCAGCAGTACCGGGACAGAAGAAAAACTGTTTTTT. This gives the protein CASSTGTEEKLFF.

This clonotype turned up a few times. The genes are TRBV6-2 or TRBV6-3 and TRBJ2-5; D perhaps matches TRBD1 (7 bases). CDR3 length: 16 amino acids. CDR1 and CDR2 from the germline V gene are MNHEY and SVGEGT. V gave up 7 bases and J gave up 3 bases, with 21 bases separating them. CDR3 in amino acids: CASTHPTGWREETQYF. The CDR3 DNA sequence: TGTGCCAGCACCCACCCGACAGGGTGGAGGGAAGAGACCCAGTACTTC.

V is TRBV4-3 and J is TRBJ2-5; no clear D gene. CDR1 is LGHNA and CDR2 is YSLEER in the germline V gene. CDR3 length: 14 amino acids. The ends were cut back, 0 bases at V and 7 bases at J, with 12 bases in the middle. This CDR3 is CASSQEASASTQYF. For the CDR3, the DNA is TGCGCCAGCAGCCAAGAGGCATCGGCCTCGACCCAGTACTTC.

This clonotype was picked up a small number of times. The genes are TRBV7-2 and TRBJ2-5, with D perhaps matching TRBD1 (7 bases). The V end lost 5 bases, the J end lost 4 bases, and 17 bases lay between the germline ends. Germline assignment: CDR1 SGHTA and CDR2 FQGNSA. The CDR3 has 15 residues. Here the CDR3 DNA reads TGTGCCAGCAGCCTCGAACAGGGGAGGTTAGAGACCCAGTACTTC. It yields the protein CASSLEQGRLETQYF.

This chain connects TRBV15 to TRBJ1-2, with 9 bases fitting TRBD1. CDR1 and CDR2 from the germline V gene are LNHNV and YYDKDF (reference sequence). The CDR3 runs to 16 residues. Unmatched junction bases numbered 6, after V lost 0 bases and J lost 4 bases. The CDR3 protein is CATSRDRTGAGYGYTF. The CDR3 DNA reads TGTGCCACCAGCAGAGATCGGACAGGGGCAGGCTATGGCTACACCTTC.

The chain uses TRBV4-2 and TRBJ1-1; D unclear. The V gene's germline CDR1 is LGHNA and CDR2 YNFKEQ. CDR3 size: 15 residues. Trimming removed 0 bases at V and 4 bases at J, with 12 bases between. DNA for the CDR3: TGTGCCAGCAGCCAAGAGTCGTGGCCGTTCACTGAAGCTTTCTTT. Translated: CASSQESWPFTEAFF.

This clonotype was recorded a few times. Here the CDR3 reads CASNTRGRGEKLFF. The CDR3, as DNA: TGTGCCAGCAACACCAGGGGACGGGGAGAAAAACTGTTTTTT. The V gene is TRBV12-3 or TRBV12-4, the J gene TRBJ1-4, with TRBD1 as a possible D gene (6 bases). The V gene lost 7 bases and the J gene lost 8 bases, with 17 bases spanning the gap. The CDR3 is 14 amino acids.

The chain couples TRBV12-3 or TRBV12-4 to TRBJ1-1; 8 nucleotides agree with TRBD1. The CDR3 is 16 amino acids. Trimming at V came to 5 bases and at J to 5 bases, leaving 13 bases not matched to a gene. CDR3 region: CASSAGQGVGPTEAFF. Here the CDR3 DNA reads TGTGCCAGCAGTGCCGGACAGGGCGTAGGTCCAACTGAAGCTTTCTTT.

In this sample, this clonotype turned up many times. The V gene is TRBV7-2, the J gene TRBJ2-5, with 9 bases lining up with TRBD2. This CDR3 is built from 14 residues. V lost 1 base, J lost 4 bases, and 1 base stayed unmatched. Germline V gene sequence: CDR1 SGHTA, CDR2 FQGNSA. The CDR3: CASSLELAGETQYF. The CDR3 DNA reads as TGTGCCAGCAGCTTAGAACTAGCGGGAGAGACCCAGTACTTC.

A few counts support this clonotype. This chain's CDR3 is CASSPQTGGANEQFF. CDR3 in DNA: TGTGCCAGCAGCCCCCAAACAGGGGGAGCGAATGAGCAGTTCTTC. The J gene is TRBJ2-1, the V gene TRBV12-3 or TRBV12-4; 8 bases are shared with TRBD1. V lost 6 bases, J lost 7 bases, and 11 bases stayed unmatched. The CDR3 totals 15 residues.

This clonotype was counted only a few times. CDR3 coding DNA: TGTGCCATCAGTGGAGGGGACTATGGCTACACCTTC. Translation gives CAISGGDYGYTF. The chain recombines TRBV10-3 with TRBJ1-2; D is perhaps TRBD1 (5 bases). The CDR3 covers 12 residues. The V end lost 4 bases, the J end lost 3 bases, and 6 bases lay between the germline ends. Germline assignment: CDR1 ENHRY and CDR2 SYGVKD.

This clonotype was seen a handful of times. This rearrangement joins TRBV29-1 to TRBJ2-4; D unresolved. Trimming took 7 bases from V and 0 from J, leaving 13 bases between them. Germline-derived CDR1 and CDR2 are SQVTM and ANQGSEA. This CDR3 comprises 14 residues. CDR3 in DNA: TGCAGCGCCCAACCCCTGGAAGCCAAAAACATTCAGTACTTC. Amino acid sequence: CSAQPLEAKNIQYF.

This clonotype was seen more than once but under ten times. The CDR3 spells CASSLGLGQLYEQYF. The CDR3 DNA sequence: TGCGCCAGCAGCTTGGGGCTCGGACAGCTCTACGAGCAGTACTTC. The rearrangement joins TRBV5-1 to TRBJ2-7, with D possibly matching TRBD1 (6 bases). Looked up from germline, CDR1 is SGHRS and CDR2 is YFSETQ. The CDR3 runs to 15 residues. The ends were cut back, 0 bases at V and 3 bases at J, with 13 bases in the middle.

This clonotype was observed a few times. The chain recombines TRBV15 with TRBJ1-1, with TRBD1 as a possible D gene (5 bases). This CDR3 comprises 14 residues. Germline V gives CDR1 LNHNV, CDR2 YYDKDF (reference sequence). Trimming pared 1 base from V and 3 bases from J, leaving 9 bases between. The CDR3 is CATSRGTRDTEAFF. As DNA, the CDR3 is TGTGCCACCAGCAGAGGGACACGGGACACTGAAGCTTTCTTT.

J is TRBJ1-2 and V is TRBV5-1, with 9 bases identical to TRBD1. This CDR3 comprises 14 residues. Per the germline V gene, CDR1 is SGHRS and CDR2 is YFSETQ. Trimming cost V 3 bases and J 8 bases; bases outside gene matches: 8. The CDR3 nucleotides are TGCGCCAGCAGCTACACAGGGGGCGCCGGAGGCTACACCTTC. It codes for CASSYTGGAGGYTF.

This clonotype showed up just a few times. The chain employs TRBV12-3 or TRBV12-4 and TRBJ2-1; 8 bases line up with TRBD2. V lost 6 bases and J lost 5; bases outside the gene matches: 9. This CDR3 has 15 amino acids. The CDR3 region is CASSQHSLADNEQFF. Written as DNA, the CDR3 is TGTGCCAGCAGCCAACACTCACTAGCGGACAATGAGCAGTTCTTC.

CDR3 bases: TGTGCCAGCCGCCTGCTAGCGGGGGGGCTCGACAATGAGCAGTTCTTC. Translating gives CASRLLAGGLDNEQFF. The V gene is TRBV7-2, the J gene TRBJ2-1; 12 bases are shared with TRBD2. Trimming at V came to 8 bases and at J to 5 bases, leaving 10 bases not matched to a gene. Germline values: CDR1 SGHTA, CDR2 FQGNSA. The CDR3 contains 16 residues.

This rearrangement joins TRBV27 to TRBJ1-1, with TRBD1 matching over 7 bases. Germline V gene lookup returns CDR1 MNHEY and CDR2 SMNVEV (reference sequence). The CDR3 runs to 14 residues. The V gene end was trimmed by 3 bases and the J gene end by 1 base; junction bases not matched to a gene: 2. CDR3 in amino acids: CASSLRGRNTEAFF. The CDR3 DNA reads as TGTGCCAGCAGTTTGAGGGGGCGGAACACTGAAGCTTTCTTT.

CDR3 protein: CASGRANYGYTF. CDR3 coding DNA: TGTGCCAGCGGGAGGGCTAACTATGGCTACACCTTC. This chain uses TRBV2 with TRBJ1-2; D ambiguous. Germline CDR1 is SNHLY and CDR2 is FYNNEI. CDR3 length: 12 residues. With 8 bases removed from V and 0 bases from J, the gap between germline ends came to 7 bases. The variable domain in full, with the rest retrieved from reference TRBV2 and TRBJ1-2, is EPEVTQTPSHQVTQMGQEVILRCVPISNHLYFYWYRQILGQKVEFLVSFYNNEISEKSEIFDDQFSVERPDGSNFTLKIRSTKLEDSAMYFCASGRANYGYTFGSGTRLTVV.

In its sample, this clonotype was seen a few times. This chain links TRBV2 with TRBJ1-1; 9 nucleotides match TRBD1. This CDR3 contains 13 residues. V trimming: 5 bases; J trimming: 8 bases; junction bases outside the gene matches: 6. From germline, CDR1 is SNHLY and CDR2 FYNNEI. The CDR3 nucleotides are TGTGCCAGCAGTACCCCGGGACAGGGAGAAGCTTTCTTT. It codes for CASSTPGQGEAFF.

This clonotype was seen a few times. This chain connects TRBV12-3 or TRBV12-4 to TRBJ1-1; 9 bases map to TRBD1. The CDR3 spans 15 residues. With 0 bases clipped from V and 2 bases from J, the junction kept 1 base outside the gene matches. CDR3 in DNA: TGTGCCAGCAGTTTAGCGGACAGGGGCAACACTGAAGCTTTCTTT. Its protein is CASSLADRGNTEAFF.

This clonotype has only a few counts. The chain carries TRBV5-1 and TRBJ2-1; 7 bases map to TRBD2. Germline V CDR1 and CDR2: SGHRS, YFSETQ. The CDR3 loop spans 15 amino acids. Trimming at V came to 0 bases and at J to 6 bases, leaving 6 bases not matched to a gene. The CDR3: CASSLVGRGINEQFF. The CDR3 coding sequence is TGCGCCAGCAGCTTGGTTGGGCGGGGGATCAATGAGCAGTTCTTC.